The 6 T cell receptor beta chains below all came from one sample that was sequenced in a study of cytomegalovirus exposure and HLA in healthy donors. Amplification used 60 Vbeta primers and 13 Jbeta primers. Assay: immunoSEQ multiplex PCR; the TCRdb copy retains only in-frame clones and omits some. The sample holds about 140,000 clones, over 60% seen once. What was sequenced was PBMCs. The receptors were gathered from a male donor in good health and CMV-seropositive.

The chain joins TRBV11-3 to TRBJ2-4; 9 nucleotides line up with TRBD2. Per the germline V gene, CDR1 is SGHNT and CDR2 is YENEEA. Unmatched junction bases numbered 1, after V lost 1 base and J lost 0 bases. This CDR3 region has 16 residues. Here the CDR3 reads CASSLALAGAKNIQYF. CDR3 coding DNA: TGTGCCAGCAGCTTAGCACTAGCGGGAGCCAAAAACATTCAGTACTTC.

The rearrangement uses TRBV5-6 and TRBJ2-7; 7 bases are a match to TRBD1. The J segment lost 7 bases and the V segment lost 4 bases, leaving 8 bases of the junction unmatched. Germline V lookup: CDR1 SGHDT, CDR2 YYEEEE. The CDR3 runs 13 residues. CDR3 sequence: CASSMTGRGEQYF. CDR3 in DNA: TGTGCCAGCAGCATGACAGGGCGCGGAGAGCAGTACTTC.

V usage is TRBV4-1 and J usage is TRBJ2-6; 12 nucleotides align to TRBD2. CDR1 is MGHRA, CDR2 YSYEKL, per germline. The CDR3 spans 17 residues. V lost 5 bases and J lost 3; bases outside the gene matches: 5. In nucleotides, the CDR3 is TGCGCCAGCAGCTTAGGGACTAGCGGGTTTGGGGCCAACGTCCTGACTTTC. Protein product: CASSLGTSGFGANVLTF.

This rearrangement joins TRBV5-6 to TRBJ2-1; 7 bases are shared with TRBD1. With V trimmed by 5 bases and J by 9 bases, 14 bases remained unmatched. This CDR3 region has 15 residues. Germline lookup yields CDR1 SGHDT and CDR2 YYEEEE. CDR3 sequence reads: CASSYRQGYKVEQFF. The CDR3 nucleotides read TGTGCCAGCAGTTACCGACAGGGTTATAAGGTTGAGCAGTTCTTC.

The chain carries TRBV6-1 and TRBJ1-2; 7 bases are shared with TRBD1. The germline V gene encodes CDR1 MNHNS and CDR2 SASEGT. CDR3 length equals 15 residues. V was pared by 10 bases and J by 0 bases, with 11 bases of the junction left unmatched. CDR3 in amino acids: CATSPGQIANYGYTF. The CDR3 DNA reads as TGTGCCACTTCGCCGGGACAGATAGCTAACTATGGCTACACCTTC.

This rearrangement joins TRBV27 to TRBJ1-1; D gene ambiguous. Germline CDR1 reads MNHEY; CDR2 reads SMNVEV (reference sequence). The CDR3 length is 13 residues. Trimming left V 4 bases short and J 5 bases short, with 11 bases between. DNA of the CDR3: TGTGCCAGCAGTTCCGGTCAGGCAACTGAAGCTTTCTTT. It yields the protein CASSSGQATEAFF.